This T cell receptor (beta chain) derives from a study of OX40 agonist ivuxolimab in advanced cancers. Any history of autoimmune disease or systemic immunosuppression disqualified patients. Turning to this clone: The antigen remains unidentified.

Repertoires were generated with immunoSEQ multiplex PCR, while TCRdb's copy carries only in-frame clones and drops some. The sample has about 34,000 clones, around 83% seen once. V shed 0 bases and J shed 8 bases, with 18 bases lying between them. The CDR3 contains 16 residues. Looked up from germline, CDR1 is SGDLS and CDR2 is YYNGEE. Whole-study results and caveats: Clonal expansion was seen in CD4+ and CD8+ blood T cells by week 6 at 0.1 to 3.0 mg/kg.

The chain joins TRBV9 to TRBJ1-3, with a weak D call TRBD1 (5 bases). The clonotype originates from an adult with an advanced solid tumor such as melanoma, head and neck, liver or kidney cancer. Specimen: CD4+ or CD8+ T cells sorted from blood, collected in a trial of the OX40 agonist ivuxolimab. CDR3 protein: CASSVEARTSADTIYF. CDR3 nucleotide sequence: TGTGCCAGCAGCGTAGAGGCTCGGACAAGTGCGGACACCATATATTTT.